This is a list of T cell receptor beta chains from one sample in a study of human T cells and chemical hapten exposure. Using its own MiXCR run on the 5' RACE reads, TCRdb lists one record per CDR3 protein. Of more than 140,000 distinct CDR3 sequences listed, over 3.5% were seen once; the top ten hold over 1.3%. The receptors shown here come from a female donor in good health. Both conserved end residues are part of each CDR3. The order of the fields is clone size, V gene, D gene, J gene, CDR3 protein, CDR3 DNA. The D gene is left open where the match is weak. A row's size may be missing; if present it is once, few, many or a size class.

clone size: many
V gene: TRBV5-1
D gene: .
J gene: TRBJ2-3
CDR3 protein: CASSLEGPTDTQYF
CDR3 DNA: TGCGCCAGCAGCTTGGAGGGACCCACAGATACGCAGTATTTT

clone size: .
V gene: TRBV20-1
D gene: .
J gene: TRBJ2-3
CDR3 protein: CSARDPSRDTQYF
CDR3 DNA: TGCAGTGCTAGAGATCCTAGCCGCGATACGCAGTATTTT

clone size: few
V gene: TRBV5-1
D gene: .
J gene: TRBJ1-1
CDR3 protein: CASSLAQPGGTEAFF
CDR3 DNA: TGCGCCAGCAGCTTGGCCCAACCGGGGGGCACTGAAGCTTTCTTT

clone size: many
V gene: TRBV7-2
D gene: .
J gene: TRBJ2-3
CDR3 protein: CASSQFSDTQYF
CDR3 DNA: TGTGCCAGCAGCCAGTTTTCAGATACGCAGTATTTT

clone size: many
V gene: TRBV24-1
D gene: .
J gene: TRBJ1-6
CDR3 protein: CATWTSSYNSPLHF
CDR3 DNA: TGTGCCACCTGGACAAGCTCCTATAATTCACCCCTCCACTTT

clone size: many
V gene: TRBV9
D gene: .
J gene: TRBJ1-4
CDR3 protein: CASSPSNEKLFF
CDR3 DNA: TGTGCCAGCAGCCCCAGTAATGAAAAACTGTTTTTT

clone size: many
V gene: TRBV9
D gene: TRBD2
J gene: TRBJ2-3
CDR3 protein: CASSWTSTRTDTQYF
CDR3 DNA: TGTGCCAGCAGCTGGACTAGCACGCGCACAGATACGCAGTATTTT

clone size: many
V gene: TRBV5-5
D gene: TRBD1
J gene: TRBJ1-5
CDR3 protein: CASSFSGGFEQPQHF
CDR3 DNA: TGTGCCAGCAGCTTTTCAGGGGGGTTCGAACAGCCCCAGCATTTT

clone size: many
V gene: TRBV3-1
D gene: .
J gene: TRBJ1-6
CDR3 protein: CASSPQGYNSPLHF
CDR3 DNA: TGTGCCAGCAGTCCCCAGGGATATAATTCACCCCTCCACTTT

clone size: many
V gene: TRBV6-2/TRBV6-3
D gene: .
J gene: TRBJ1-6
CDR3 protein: CASRNGLGGAPLHF
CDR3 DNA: TGTGCCAGCAGAAACGGTCTTGGGGGGGCACCCCTCCACTTT

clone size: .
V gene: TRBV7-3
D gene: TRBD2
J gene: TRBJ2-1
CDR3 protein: CASSSSSGGAGNEQFF
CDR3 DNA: TGTGCCAGCAGCTCCTCCAGCGGGGGGGCTGGGAATGAGCAGTTCTTC

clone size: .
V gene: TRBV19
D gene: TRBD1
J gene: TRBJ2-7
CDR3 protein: CASRRQGGGYEQYF
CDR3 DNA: TGTGCCAGTAGAAGACAGGGTGGCGGCTACGAGCAGTACTTC

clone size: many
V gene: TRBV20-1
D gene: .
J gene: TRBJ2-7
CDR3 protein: CSAIYKFVSYEQYF
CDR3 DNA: TGCAGTGCTATATACAAGTTTGTGTCCTACGAGCAGTACTTC

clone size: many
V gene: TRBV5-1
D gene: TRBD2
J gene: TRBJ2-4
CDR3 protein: CASSSSLAGGRGIQYF
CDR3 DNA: TGCGCCAGCAGCTCGTCTTTGGCGGGGGGCCGTGGCATTCAGTACTTC

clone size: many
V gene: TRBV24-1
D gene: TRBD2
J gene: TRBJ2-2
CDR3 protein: CATSETGLAGPNTGELFF
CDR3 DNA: TGTGCCACCAGTGAGACTGGACTAGCGGGACCGAACACCGGGGAGCTGTTTTTT

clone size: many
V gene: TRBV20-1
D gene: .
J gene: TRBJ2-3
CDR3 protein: CSARAPAGPGDTQYF
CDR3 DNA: TGCAGTGCTAGAGCACCGGCGGGGCCAGGTGATACGCAGTATTTT

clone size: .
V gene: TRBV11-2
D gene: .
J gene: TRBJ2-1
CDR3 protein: CASSLGGTVEQFF
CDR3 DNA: TGTGCCAGCAGCTTAGGAGGGACGGTTGAGCAGTTCTTC

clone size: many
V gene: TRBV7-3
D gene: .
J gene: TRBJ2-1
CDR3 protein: CASSTRGGRSYNEQFF
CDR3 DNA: TGTGCCAGCAGTACTCGCGGGGGCCGCTCCTACAATGAGCAGTTCTTC

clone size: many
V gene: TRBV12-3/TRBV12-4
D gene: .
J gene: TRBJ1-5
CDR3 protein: CASSFMGQPQHF
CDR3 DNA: TGTGCCAGCAGTTTCATGGGTCAGCCCCAGCATTTT

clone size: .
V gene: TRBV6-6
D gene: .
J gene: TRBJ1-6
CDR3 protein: CASSYSDTPLHF
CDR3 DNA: TGTGCCAGCAGTTACTCGGATACGCCCCTCCACTTT

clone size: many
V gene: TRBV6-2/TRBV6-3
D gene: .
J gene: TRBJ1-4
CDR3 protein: CASSKKEKLFF
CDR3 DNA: TGTGCCAGCAGTAAGAAGGAAAAACTGTTTTTT

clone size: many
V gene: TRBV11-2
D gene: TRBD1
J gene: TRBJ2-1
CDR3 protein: CASNLGTGVDNEQFF
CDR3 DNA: TGTGCCAGCAATCTCGGGACAGGGGTTGACAATGAGCAGTTCTTC

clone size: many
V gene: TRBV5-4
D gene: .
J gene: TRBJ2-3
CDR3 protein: CASSFQGPDTQYF
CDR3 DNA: TGTGCCAGCAGCTTCCAAGGGCCAGATACGCAGTATTTT

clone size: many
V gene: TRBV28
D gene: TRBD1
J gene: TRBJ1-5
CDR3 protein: CASSVGTGTHQPQHF
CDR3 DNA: TGTGCCAGCAGCGTAGGGACAGGCACTCATCAGCCCCAGCATTTT

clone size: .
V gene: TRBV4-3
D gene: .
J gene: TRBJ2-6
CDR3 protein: CASSDWRRISGANVLTF
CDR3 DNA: TGCGCCAGCAGCGATTGGAGGAGGATCTCTGGGGCCAACGTCCTGACTTTC

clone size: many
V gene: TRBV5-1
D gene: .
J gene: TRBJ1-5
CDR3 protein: CASSEGQSNQPQHF
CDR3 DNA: TGCGCCAGCAGCGAGGGTCAGAGCAATCAGCCCCAGCATTTT

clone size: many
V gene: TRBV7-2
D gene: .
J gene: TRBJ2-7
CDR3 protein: CASRPLPGEQYF
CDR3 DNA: TGTGCCAGCAGACCCCTTCCGGGCGAGCAGTACTTC

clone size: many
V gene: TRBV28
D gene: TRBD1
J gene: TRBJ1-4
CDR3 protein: CASVDTGGGNEKLFF
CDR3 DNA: TGTGCCAGCGTAGATACAGGGGGTGGTAATGAAAAACTGTTTTTT

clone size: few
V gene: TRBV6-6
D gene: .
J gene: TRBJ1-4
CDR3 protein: CASRTGGDHEKLFF
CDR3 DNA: TGTGCCAGCAGGACTGGAGGCGACCATGAAAAACTGTTTTTT

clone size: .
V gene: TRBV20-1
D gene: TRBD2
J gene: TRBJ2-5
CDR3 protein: CSAPRAGGETQYF
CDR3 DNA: TGCAGTGCTCCACGAGCGGGGGGGGAGACCCAGTACTTC

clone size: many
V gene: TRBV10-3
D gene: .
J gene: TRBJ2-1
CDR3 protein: CAIGLSGELGYNEQFF
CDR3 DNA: TGTGCCATCGGGTTATCGGGGGAACTGGGTTACAATGAGCAGTTCTTC

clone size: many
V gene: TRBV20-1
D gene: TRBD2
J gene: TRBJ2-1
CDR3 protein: CSARDLTRSGGTYNEQFF
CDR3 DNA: TGCAGTGCTAGAGATCTGACCCGTAGCGGGGGAACATACAATGAGCAGTTCTTC

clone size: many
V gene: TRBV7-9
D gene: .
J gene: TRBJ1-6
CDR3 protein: CASSLGQDLWENIGSPLHF
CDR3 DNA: TGTGCCAGCAGCTTAGGACAGGATCTCTGGGAGAATATCGGCTCACCCCTCCACTTT

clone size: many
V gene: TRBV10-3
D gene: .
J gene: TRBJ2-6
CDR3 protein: CAISAGTPGANVLTF
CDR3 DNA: TGTGCCATCAGTGCCGGGACTCCGGGGGCCAACGTCCTGACTTTC

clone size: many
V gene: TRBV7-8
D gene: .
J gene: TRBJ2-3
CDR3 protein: CASSITDTQYF
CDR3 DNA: TGTGCCAGCAGCATTACAGATACGCAGTATTTT

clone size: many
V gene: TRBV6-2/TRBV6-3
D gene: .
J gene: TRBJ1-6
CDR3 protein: CASSLDRLNSPLHF
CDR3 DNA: TGTGCCAGCAGCCTCGACCGATTGAATTCACCCCTCCACTTT

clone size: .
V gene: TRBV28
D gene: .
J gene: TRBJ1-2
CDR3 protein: CASSLKVLGYTF
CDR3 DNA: TGTGCCAGCAGTTTAAAGGTTCTTGGCTACACCTTC

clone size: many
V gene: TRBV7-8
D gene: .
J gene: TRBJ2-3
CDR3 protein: CASSLDRALSTDTQYF
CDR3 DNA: TGTGCCAGCAGCTTAGACAGGGCCCTAAGCACAGATACGCAGTATTTT

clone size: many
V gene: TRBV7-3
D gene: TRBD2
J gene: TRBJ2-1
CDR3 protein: CASSLIGAGINNEQFF
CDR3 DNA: TGTGCCAGCAGCTTAATAGGAGCGGGGATAAACAATGAGCAGTTCTTC

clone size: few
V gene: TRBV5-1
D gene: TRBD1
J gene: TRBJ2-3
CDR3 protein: CASGDRGGDTQYF
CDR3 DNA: TGCGCCAGCGGGGACAGGGGCGGAGATACGCAGTATTTT

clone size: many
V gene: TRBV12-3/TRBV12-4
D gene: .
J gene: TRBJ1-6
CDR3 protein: CASILRGVSWNSPLHF
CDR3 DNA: TGTGCCAGCATCCTCAGGGGCGTCTCTTGGAATTCACCCCTCCACTTT